One and the same sample provided the 27 T cell receptor beta chains below, sequenced in a study of T cell changes during pregnancy in multiple sclerosis. Libraries were prepared by immunoSEQ multiplex PCR; TCRdb keeps only in-frame clonotypes and omits some of them. The sample gives around 50,000 clones, 92% of which show up once; 0.6% to 0.7% is in the top ten. Sequencing used CD4+ T cells from peripheral blood mononuclear cells, obtained after pregnancy. All receptors come from a female donor with multiple sclerosis, enrolled in a pregnancy study.

This chain uses TRBV6-6 with TRBJ1-5, with 10 positions matching TRBD1. CDR1 and CDR2 from the germline V gene are MNHNY and SVGAGI (reference sequence). The CDR3 extends over 14 amino acids. V was clipped by 8 bases and J by 3 bases; unmatched bases: 4. CDR3 residues: CASRGTGDNQPQHF. CDR3 nucleotides: TGTGCCAGCCGGGGGACAGGGGACAATCAGCCCCAGCATTTT.

This chain joins TRBV5-5 and TRBJ1-2, with TRBD1 matching 8 bases. The germline V gene has CDR1 SGHKS and CDR2 YYEKEE (reference sequence). The CDR3 contains 13 residues. V lost 4 bases to trimming and J lost 12 bases; unmatched junction nucleotides: 11. As DNA, the CDR3 is TGTGCCAGCAGCCCCGGGACAGGTGAATGGAACACCTTC. Protein product: CASSPGTGEWNTF.

The genes are TRBV7-2 and TRBJ1-1, with a weak D call TRBD1 (6 bases). Germline values: CDR1 SGHTA, CDR2 FQGNSA. The V end lost 2 bases, the J end lost 3 bases, and 13 bases lay between the germline ends. CDR3 length equals 15 residues. For the CDR3, the DNA is TGTGCCAGCAGCTTACAGGGGAAGAGCGACACTGAAGCTTTCTTT. Translated, it gives CASSLQGKSDTEAFF.

The CDR3 spells CASSQTGTGNSPLHF. In nucleotides, the CDR3 is TGTGCCAGCAGCCAAACCGGGACAGGAAATTCACCCCTCCACTTT. V usage is TRBV6-5 and J usage is TRBJ1-6, with TRBD1 identical over 8 bases. The CDR3 covers 15 residues. CDR1 and CDR2 from the germline V gene are MNHEY and SVGAGI. The ends lost 6 bases at V and 7 bases at J; junction bases unmatched: 8.

V is TRBV10-3 and J is TRBJ2-1, with D tentatively TRBD2 (5 bases). CDR1 is ENHRY and CDR2 is SYGVKD in the germline V gene. This CDR3 is built from 13 residues. Trimming pared 0 bases from V and 9 bases from J, leaving 9 bases between. For the CDR3, the DNA is TGTGCCATCAGTGAGTCAACCGGGGTTGAGCAGTTCTTC. The encoded protein is CAISESTGVEQFF.

This chain links TRBV4-1 with TRBJ1-2; D uncertain. V gave up 0 bases and J gave up 7 bases, with 21 bases separating them. The germline CDR1 and CDR2 sequences are MGHRA and YSYEKL. The CDR3 has 17 amino acids. Here the CDR3 DNA reads TGCGCCAGCAGCCAAGAACGAGTGAACCTTCGCCTCCTTGGCTACACCTTC. Translation: CASSQERVNLRLLGYTF.

The rearrangement joins TRBV5-6 to TRBJ1-5, with D possibly being TRBD1 (6 bases). V lost 4 bases and J lost 9, with 14 bases in between. The germline CDR1 and CDR2 sequences are SGHDT and YYEEEE. The CDR3 consists of 13 residues. DNA of the CDR3: TGTGCCAGCAGCATGACAGGTCAACGGCCCCAGCATTTT. Protein sequence: CASSMTGQRPQHF.

The chain links TRBV25-1 to TRBJ1-5; a weak D match, TRBD1 (5 bases). V lost 6 bases and J 4 bases, leaving 13 bases between the germline ends. The CDR3 length is 14 residues. Germline V lookup: CDR1 MGHDK, CDR2 SYGVNS. The CDR3 region has the DNA TGTGCCAGCAGCGGACTCGGGGGGAATCAGCCCCAGCATTTT. Protein sequence: CASSGLGGNQPQHF.

V and J are TRBV19 and TRBJ1-1; 8 bases align to TRBD1. CDR1 and CDR2 (germline): LNHDA, SQIVND (reference sequence). Trimming at V came to 5 bases and at J to 4 bases, leaving 9 bases not matched to a gene. The CDR3 loop spans 15 amino acids. CDR3 nucleotides: TGTGCCAGTAGTGGCCGACAGGGGATCATCACTGAAGCTTTCTTT. Amino acids: CASSGRQGIITEAFF. The whole variable domain, filled in from reference TRBV19 and TRBJ1-1, reads DGGITQSPKYLFRKEGQNVTLSCEQNLNHDAMYWYRQDPGQGLRLIYYSQIVNDFQKGDIAEGYSVSREKKESFPLTVTSAQKNPTAFYLCASSGRQGIITEAFFGQGTRLTVV.

V is TRBV19 and J is TRBJ2-1; 9 bases line up with TRBD1. CDR1 is LNHDA, CDR2 SQIVND, per germline (reference sequence). V lost 7 bases and J lost 4; bases outside the gene matches: 17. This CDR3 is built from 18 residues. The chain's CDR3 is CASIGDREVITGYNEQFF. The CDR3 coding sequence is TGTGCCAGTATCGGGGACAGGGAGGTGATTACGGGTTACAATGAGCAGTTCTTC.

The chain couples TRBV7-2 to TRBJ2-7, with TRBD2 matching over 8 bases. V lost 2 bases to trimming and J lost 6 bases; unmatched junction nucleotides: 6. CDR1 and CDR2 (germline): SGHTA, FQGNSA. The CDR3 totals 14 residues. The DNA for the CDR3 is TGTGCCAGCAGCTTATTGCGGGGGGACGGCGAGCAGTACTTC. It yields the protein CASSLLRGDGEQYF.

J is TRBJ1-2 and V is TRBV7-8, with D possibly matching TRBD1 (5 bases). Germline CDR1 SGHVS, CDR2 FQNEAQ. V was pared by 1 base and J by 6 bases, with 18 bases between. The CDR3 has 16 amino acids. The DNA of the CDR3 is TGTGCCAGCAGCTTAGTGTCGGCCAGGGAACCCCATGGCTACACCTTC. Protein sequence: CASSLVSAREPHGYTF. Full variable domain (outside the CDR3, taken from reference TRBV7-8 and TRBJ1-2): GAGVSQSPRYKVAKRGQDVALRCDPISGHVSLFWYQQALGQGPEFLTYFQNEAQLDKSGLPSDRFFAERPEGSVSTLKIQRTQQEDSAVYLCASSLVSAREPHGYTFGSGTRLTVV.

The CDR3 protein is CASSPDTSNYGYTF. In DNA form, the CDR3 reads TGTGCCAGCAGTCCCGACACTTCTAACTATGGCTACACCTTC. The chain uses TRBV2 and TRBJ1-2, with no clear D. The CDR3 contains 14 residues. Germline CDR1 SNHLY, CDR2 FYNNEI. V was trimmed by 5 bases and J by 0 bases, leaving 10 bases between them. The whole variable domain, remainder taken from reference TRBV2 and TRBJ1-2, is EPEVTQTPSHQVTQMGQEVILRCVPISNHLYFYWYRQILGQKVEFLVSFYNNEISEKSEIFDDQFSVERPDGSNFTLKIRSTKLEDSAMYFCASSPDTSNYGYTFGSGTRLTVV.

The V and J genes are TRBV30 and TRBJ1-2; D is ambiguous. The CDR3 covers 14 residues. V was trimmed by 4 bases and J by 5 bases, leaving 17 bases between them. Germline V gene sequence: CDR1 GTSNPN, CDR2 SVGIG (reference sequence). The CDR3 protein is CAWTRGVSGYGYTF. The CDR3 DNA is TGTGCCTGGACGCGCGGGGTCAGTGGGTATGGCTACACCTTC.

The table lists this clone with a count of one. This rearrangement joins TRBV10-3 to TRBJ2-4, with D possibly being TRBD1 (5 bases). The CDR3 loop spans 14 amino acids. Trimming removed 6 bases from V and 3 bases from J, with 12 bases in between. Germline V gives CDR1 ENHRY, CDR2 SYGVKD. The CDR3 DNA is TGTGCCATCAGCGCTGACAGTAACAAAAACATTCAGTACTTC. Protein sequence: CAISADSNKNIQYF.

The rearrangement links TRBV18 to TRBJ1-1; weak D call: TRBD1 (6 bases). V was cut by 6 bases and J by 6 bases, with 17 bases left in between. Germline V gene sequence: CDR1 KGHSH, CDR2 LQKENI. The CDR3 extends over 14 amino acids. Here the CDR3 DNA reads TGTGCCAGCTCTCCAAACAGGGCTTTGGCTGAAGCTTTCTTT. Its translation is CASSPNRALAEAFF.

This sequence joins TRBV7-2 and TRBJ2-7, with TRBD2 matching over 16 bases. Germline V gene lookup returns CDR1 SGHTA and CDR2 FQGNSA. The CDR3 has 18 residues. After removal of 5 bases from V and 2 bases from J, the junction contained 9 bases not matched to a gene. The CDR3 DNA is TGTGCCAGCAGCCGACAAGGGACTAGCGGGGGGGCCGCCTACGAGCAGTACTTC. Protein sequence: CASSRQGTSGGAAYEQYF.

CDR3 loop: CASSATSGGYNEQFF. As DNA, the CDR3 is TGTGCCAGCAGCGCGACTAGCGGGGGCTACAATGAGCAGTTCTTC. The chain uses TRBV5-4 and TRBJ2-1; 12 positions agree with TRBD2. V lost 4 bases, J lost 3 bases, and 2 bases stayed unmatched. The CDR3 contains 15 residues. CDR1 is SGHNT and CDR2 is YYREEE in the germline V gene (reference sequence).

This rearrangement joins TRBV10-3 to TRBJ2-3; 13 bases match TRBD2. This CDR3 spans 14 amino acids. Unmatched junction bases numbered 4, after V lost 9 bases and J lost 4 bases. Germline V gene sequence: CDR1 ENHRY, CDR2 SYGVKD. The CDR3 is CAIRTSGGADTQYF. The DNA of the CDR3 is TGTGCCATTAGAACTAGCGGGGGGGCAGATACGCAGTATTTT.

This clone was observed a single time. The V and J genes are TRBV2 and TRBJ2-5; TRBD2 aligns across 10 bases. The DNA end favors TRBJ2-7, so the J call may be wrong. Per germline, CDR1 SNHLY and CDR2 FYNNEI. This CDR3 is built from 14 residues. CDR3 in amino acids: CASRPSGGSYEQYF. As DNA, the CDR3 is TGTGCCAGCAGGCCTAGCGGGGGTTCCTACGAGCAGTACTTC.

J is TRBJ1-1 and V is TRBV7-9; weak D call: TRBD1 (6 bases). V was shortened by 0 bases and J by 4 bases, with 6 bases between the two germline ends. The CDR3 covers 13 residues. Germline V gives CDR1 SEHNR, CDR2 FQNEAQ (reference sequence). The CDR3 DNA reads TGTGCCAGCAGCTTAGCGACAGGCACTGAAGCTTTCTTT. Translated: CASSLATGTEAFF.

The chain is built from TRBV5-6 and TRBJ1-1; 9 positions agree with TRBD1. Germline CDR1 and CDR2: SGHDT and YYEEEE. The V and J ends lost 4 bases and 0 bases, in that order; junction bases with no gene match: 7. The CDR3 extends over 16 amino acids. CDR3 region: CASSPDRGIMNTEAFF. In DNA, the CDR3 is TGTGCCAGCAGCCCCGACAGGGGGATCATGAACACTGAAGCTTTCTTT.

CDR3 sequence: CASSYLGTPAREQYF. The CDR3 region has the DNA TGTGCCAGCAGTTACTTGGGGACACCGGCTCGGGAGCAGTACTTC. The V and J genes are TRBV6-5 and TRBJ2-7; D perhaps matches TRBD1 (6 bases). The V and J ends lost 1 base and 7 bases respectively, with 17 bases between them. The germline CDR1 and CDR2 sequences are MNHEY and SVGAGI. This CDR3 spans 15 amino acids.

This chain links TRBV9 with TRBJ2-1; weak D call: TRBD2 (6 bases). V was shortened by 0 bases and J by 5 bases, with 6 bases between the two germline ends. The germline V gene has CDR1 SGDLS and CDR2 YYNGEE. The CDR3 consists of 13 residues. The CDR3 reads CASSVGTNNEQFF. The DNA of the CDR3 is TGTGCCAGCAGCGTAGGGACTAACAATGAGCAGTTCTTC.

The rearrangement joins TRBV4-3 to TRBJ2-5; TRBD2 matches at 11 bases. V lost 3 bases, J lost 5 bases, and 5 bases stayed unmatched. This CDR3 has 15 amino acids. CDR1 is LGHNA and CDR2 is YSLEER in the germline V gene. CDR3 amino acids: CASSHVLAGGETQYF. The CDR3 coding sequence is TGCGCCAGCAGCCACGTCCTAGCGGGGGGCGAGACCCAGTACTTC.

The V and J genes are TRBV19 and TRBJ1-1, with 9 nucleotides matching TRBD1. The CDR3 runs to 13 residues. Germline CDR1 is LNHDA and CDR2 is SQIVND (reference sequence). V was clipped by 5 bases and J by 5 bases; unmatched bases: 3. CDR3 sequence: CASSGGQGTEAFF. The DNA of the CDR3 is TGTGCCAGTAGTGGAGGACAGGGGACTGAAGCTTTCTTT.

The chain links TRBV2 to TRBJ1-2, with 7 bases that match TRBD1. The CDR3 has 14 residues. V dropped 6 bases and J dropped 0; count of bases not matched to a gene: 4. Germline V gives CDR1 SNHLY, CDR2 FYNNEI. The CDR3 here is CASSRTGANYGYTF. The CDR3 DNA is TGTGCCAGCAGCCGGACAGGAGCTAACTATGGCTACACCTTC.